A single sample gave rise to the 28 T cell receptor beta chains below, sequenced in a study of lymphopenia after photon versus proton radiotherapy (dated by TCRdb to about 2019). The protocol used for the library was the immunoSEQ multiplex PCR assay. This is the immuneACCESS table as TCRdb keeps it, with only in-frame sequences that have V and J called. A part of the clones is gone; compared with another copy, unresolved V genes explain less than half, and the rest is unexplained. The sample records 55,000 to 70,000 clones, about nine tenths of which are singletons. 2.9% of the sample is in the top ten clones. Here the sequenced sample was peripheral blood, taken from a patient treated with photon-based radiotherapy. The receptor set was obtained from a woman aged 70-85 years with pancreatic cancer.

The V gene is TRBV2, the J gene TRBJ1-2; 8 nucleotides line up with TRBD1. The CDR3 length is 17 residues. Germline assignment: CDR1 SNHLY and CDR2 FYNNEI. Trimming at V came to 1 base and at J to 1 base, leaving 8 bases not matched to a gene. CDR3 sequence: CASSEGEGQVYNYGYTF. Here the CDR3 DNA reads TGTGCCAGCAGTGAAGGGGAGGGACAGGTTTATAACTATGGCTACACCTTC.

This chain links TRBV7-6 with TRBJ1-2; 8 nucleotides line up with TRBD1. There are 14 residues in the CDR3. Trimming took 5 bases from V and 7 from J; bases not matched to a gene: 9. CDR1 is SGHVS, CDR2 FNYEAQ, per germline. The CDR3 loop reads CASSHRQGFGGYTF. The CDR3 DNA sequence: TGTGCCAGCAGCCACAGACAGGGGTTTGGTGGCTACACCTTC.

V gene TRBV7-3 combines with J gene TRBJ1-3; 8 bases map to TRBD1. Germline V gene sequence: CDR1 SGHTA, CDR2 FQGTGA. The CDR3 extends over 17 amino acids. V dropped 2 bases and J dropped 2; count of bases not matched to a gene: 8. CDR3 sequence reads: CASSLQGTGPAGNTIYF. The DNA for the CDR3 is TGTGCCAGCAGCTTACAAGGGACAGGACCCGCTGGAAACACCATATATTTT. The entire variable domain, with the rest obtained from reference TRBV7-3 and TRBJ1-3, is as follows: GAGVSQTPSNKVTEKGKYVELRCDPISGHTALYWYRQSLGQGPEFLIYFQGTGAADDSGLPNDRFFAVRPEGSVSTLKIQRTERGDSAVYLCASSLQGTGPAGNTIYFGEGSWLTVV.

The sample holds one count of this clone. The V and J genes are TRBV6-1 and TRBJ2-7; tentative D call: TRBD2 (6 bases). With 7 bases removed from V and 0 bases from J, the gap between germline ends came to 10 bases. Germline values: CDR1 MNHNS, CDR2 SASEGT. The CDR3 length is 13 residues. CDR3 loop: CASMGGLSYEQYF. The CDR3 coding sequence is TGTGCCAGCATGGGAGGTCTCTCCTACGAGCAGTACTTC.

CDR3 nucleotides: TGTGCCAGCAGCGAGGGGACTACGGATCCGTATTTT. This codes for CASSEGTTDPYF. J is TRBJ2-3 and V is TRBV9; 7 bases align to TRBD2. The CDR3 contains 12 residues. Looked up from germline, CDR1 is SGDLS and CDR2 is YYNGEE. V trimming: 3 bases; J trimming: 14 bases; junction bases outside the gene matches: 9.

Only one count was recorded for this clone. The chain carries TRBV7-2 and TRBJ2-7; unclear D gene. The CDR3 sequence is 12 residues long. The germline V gene has CDR1 SGHTA and CDR2 FQGNSA. V gave up 1 base and J gave up 9 bases, with 10 bases separating them. The CDR3 loop is CASSLDPRWQYF. As DNA, the CDR3 is TGTGCCAGCAGCTTAGACCCACGCTGGCAGTACTTC.

This rearrangement joins TRBV7-9 to TRBJ1-1; weak D call: TRBD1 (6 bases). Germline-derived CDR1 and CDR2 are SEHNR and FQNEAQ (reference sequence). The length of the CDR3 is 14 residues. V was cut by 2 bases and J by 6 bases, with 13 bases left in between. In DNA, the CDR3 is TGTGCCAGCAGCTTATCCCTGGACAGAGCTGAAGCTTTCTTT. Amino acids: CASSLSLDRAEAFF.

The chain employs TRBV6-1 and TRBJ2-6; D uncertain. The germline V gene has CDR1 MNHNS and CDR2 SASEGT. The germline V and J ends were trimmed by 4 bases and 0 bases, with 19 bases remaining between them. The CDR3 has 19 residues. DNA of the CDR3: TGTGCCAGCAGTGTCAGTACCAGGCTCGGGCTCTCTGGGGCCAACGTCCTGACTTTC. It encodes CASSVSTRLGLSGANVLTF.

In DNA form, the CDR3 reads TGCGCCAGCAGCCGAAAACTAGGAAACACAGATACGCAGTATTTT. Residues: CASSRKLGNTDTQYF. This rearrangement joins TRBV4-3 to TRBJ2-3, with a tentative D call TRBD2 (5 bases). This CDR3 is built from 15 residues. Germline V gene sequence: CDR1 LGHNA, CDR2 YSLEER. Deletions cut 4 bases from V and 2 bases from J, with 13 bases between.

The rearrangement joins TRBV5-4 to TRBJ2-5; 12 bases match TRBD2. This CDR3 has 16 amino acids. The V gene end was trimmed by 1 base and the J gene end by 4 bases; junction bases not matched to a gene: 5. Germline-derived CDR1 and CDR2 are SGHNT and YYREEE (reference sequence). The CDR3 protein is CASSLQASGRGETQYF. The CDR3 DNA is TGTGCCAGCAGCTTGCAGGCTAGCGGGAGGGGAGAGACCCAGTACTTC.

The chain carries TRBV19 and TRBJ1-2, with 7 bases aligning to TRBD1. V dropped 4 bases and J dropped 6; count of bases not matched to a gene: 5. This CDR3 is 13 amino acids long. Germline CDR1 LNHDA, CDR2 SQIVND (reference sequence). The CDR3 DNA reads TGTGCCAGTAGTAAGGGGACAGTGGATGGCTACACCTTC. Its translation: CASSKGTVDGYTF.

This clone was found once. The chain couples TRBV29-1 to TRBJ2-3; a possible D gene is TRBD1 (5 bases). This CDR3 comprises 16 residues. The V end was cut by 2 bases, the J end by 1 base, with 16 bases between. The germline V gene has CDR1 SQVTM and CDR2 ANQGSEA. CDR3 sequence reads: CSVEIRRQGRTDTQYF. In DNA, the CDR3 is TGCAGCGTTGAAATACGCAGGCAGGGTCGCACAGATACGCAGTATTTT.

The V and J genes are TRBV19 and TRBJ1-1, with D possibly matching TRBD1 (5 bases). The germline gives CDR1 LNHDA, CDR2 SQIVND (reference sequence). The CDR3 extends over 15 amino acids. Trimming left V 7 bases short and J 3 bases short, with 18 bases between. DNA of the CDR3: TGTGCCAGTACCAGAAGGGCCGGGGGGGACACTGAAGCTTTCTTT. This codes for CASTRRAGGDTEAFF.

The chain recombines TRBV7-2 with TRBJ1-1; D perhaps matches TRBD1 (5 bases). Germline CDR1 SGHTA, CDR2 FQGNSA. This CDR3 is 15 amino acids long. V shed 5 bases and J shed 5 bases, with 18 bases lying between them. Here the CDR3 DNA reads TGTGCCAGCAGCCTAACCGGAGGGGAGGGTACTGAAGCTTTCTTT. Translation gives CASSLTGGEGTEAFF.

V gene TRBV20-1 combines with J gene TRBJ2-1, with D perhaps matching TRBD1 or TRBD2 (5 bases each). V lost 6 bases and J 10 bases, leaving 13 bases between the germline ends. CDR1 DFQATT and CDR2 SNEGSKA come from the germline V gene (reference sequence). There are 11 residues in the CDR3. Written as DNA, the CDR3 is TGCAGTGCGGGTCAGGGACGGGAGCAGTTCTTC. As protein: CSAGQGREQFF.

The V call is TRBV4-1, the J call TRBJ2-1; no clear D gene. Trimming pared 0 bases from V and 14 bases from J, leaving 14 bases between. Germline CDR1 and CDR2: MGHRA and YSYEKL. There are 13 residues in the CDR3. The CDR3 DNA follows: TGCGCCAGCAGCCAAGATCGCCTACTTGGGGAGTTCTTC. Amino acids: CASSQDRLLGEFF.

This chain joins TRBV19 and TRBJ1-3; D not resolved. Germline V gene sequence: CDR1 LNHDA, CDR2 SQIVND (reference sequence). CDR3 size: 13 residues. With 2 bases removed from V and 2 bases from J, the gap between germline ends came to 4 bases. The DNA of the CDR3 is TGTGCCAGTAGTATAAGCCCTGGAAACACCATATATTTT. This sequence encodes CASSISPGNTIYF.

The rearrangement links TRBV4-3 to TRBJ1-1; 10 positions match TRBD1. The CDR3 is 15 amino acids. Per germline, CDR1 LGHNA and CDR2 YSLEER. V gave up 0 bases and J gave up 6 bases; unmatched junction bases: 4. In nucleotides, the CDR3 is TGCGCCAGCAGCCAAGAGGGACAGGGGCTCCCTGAAGCTTTCTTT. It is translated as CASSQEGQGLPEAFF.

V is TRBV27 and J is TRBJ1-5; the D is unclear. V was cut by 2 bases and J by 3 bases, with 11 bases left in between. This CDR3 has 15 residues. Germline V gene data show CDR1 as MNHEY and CDR2 as SMNVEV (reference sequence). The CDR3 region is CASSLTGIDNQPQHF. CDR3 nucleotide sequence: TGTGCCAGCAGTTTAACCGGGATTGACAATCAGCCCCAGCATTTT.

In its sample, this clone is medium-sized (0.01 to 0.1%). V and J are TRBV11-2 and TRBJ2-1; 9 nucleotides agree with TRBD1. Germline assignment: CDR1 SGHAT and CDR2 FQNNGV. CDR3 length: 19 residues. Unmatched junction bases numbered 20, after V lost 5 bases and J lost 6 bases. The CDR3 spells CASSPFYHSGTGSGNEQFF. In DNA, the CDR3 is TGTGCCAGCAGCCCCTTTTACCATTCCGGGACAGGGTCGGGCAATGAGCAGTTCTTC.

This clone was recorded once. J is TRBJ2-2 and V is TRBV5-4; D gene unclear. The CDR3 loop spans 15 amino acids. V was cut by 0 bases and J by 6 bases, with 12 bases left in between. CDR1 is SGHNT, CDR2 YYREEE, per germline (reference sequence). The CDR3 region is CASSLGPFRPGELFF. In DNA, the CDR3 is TGTGCCAGCAGCTTGGGCCCCTTTCGTCCCGGGGAGCTGTTTTTT.

The chain couples TRBV27 to TRBJ2-7, with 10 nucleotides matching TRBD1. CDR1 is MNHEY, CDR2 SMNVEV, per germline (reference sequence). The CDR3 contains 15 residues. After removal of 5 bases from V and 2 bases from J, the junction contained 6 bases not matched to a gene. Here the CDR3 reads CASSPTGTGAYEQYF. The CDR3 nucleotides are TGTGCCAGCAGTCCCACCGGGACAGGGGCCTACGAGCAGTACTTC.

The V gene is TRBV28, the J gene TRBJ2-1; 12 bases agree with TRBD2. Germline V lookup: CDR1 MDHEN, CDR2 SYDVKM. The CDR3 has 15 residues. With V trimmed by 1 base and J by 6 bases, 1 base remained unmatched. The CDR3 DNA sequence: TGTGCCAGCAGTTTATTGACTAGCGGGGGCAATGAGCAGTTCTTC. Residues: CASSLLTSGGNEQFF.

The chain is built from TRBV9 and TRBJ2-5; the match to TRBD1 covers 10 bases. The CDR3 spans 16 residues. The germline gives CDR1 SGDLS, CDR2 YYNGEE. Unmatched junction bases numbered 11, after V lost 4 bases and J lost 5 bases. The CDR3 region has the DNA TGTGCCAGCAGCTTGACCGGGACAGGGGTGGGGGAGACCCAGTACTTC. As protein: CASSLTGTGVGETQYF.

The chain is built from TRBV18 and TRBJ1-1; D call uncertain. The length of the CDR3 is 13 residues. Germline CDR1 is KGHSH and CDR2 is LQKENI. Trimming removed 2 bases at V and 1 base at J, with 5 bases between. The CDR3 protein is CASSPIQNTEAFF. The CDR3 DNA reads TGTGCCAGCTCACCAATACAGAACACTGAAGCTTTCTTT.

The chain carries TRBV6-1 and TRBJ1-2, with a possible D match to TRBD1 (6 bases). Germline V lookup: CDR1 MNHNS, CDR2 SASEGT. The CDR3 spans 13 residues. The V end lost 7 bases, the J end lost 3 bases, and 12 bases lay between the germline ends. The CDR3 DNA reads TGTGCCAGCACCCCGGGGGCGGACTATGGCTACACCTTC. This translates into CASTPGADYGYTF.

This clone was counted a single time. The chain joins TRBV27 to TRBJ2-3; 8 nucleotides line up with TRBD2. CDR1 and CDR2 from the germline V gene are MNHEY and SMNVEV (reference sequence). This CDR3 has 15 amino acids. V lost 6 bases and J lost 3; bases outside the gene matches: 8. The CDR3 here is CASRHGGGRTDTQYF. The CDR3 DNA reads TGTGCCAGCAGGCACGGCGGGGGGCGGACAGATACGCAGTATTTT.

The genes are TRBV7-9 and TRBJ2-5, with 9 bases matching TRBD1. Germline loops: CDR1 SEHNR, CDR2 FQNEAQ (reference sequence). J was trimmed by 2 bases and V by 5 bases; bases with no gene match: 9. CDR3 length: 16 residues. In nucleotides, the CDR3 is TGTGCCAGCAGCCCTTCCGGGACAGGGATACAAGAGACCCAGTACTTC. It encodes CASSPSGTGIQETQYF.